The 13 T cell receptor beta chains listed next were all sequenced from one sample in a study of blood T cell repertoires in COVID-19. Assay: immunoSEQ multiplex PCR; the TCRdb copy retains only in-frame clones and omits some. The sample records under 450,000 clones, more than 70% being singletons. The specimen was PBMCs or T cells enriched from blood (not recorded which). The receptors were sampled from a man aged 25-45 years who had recovered from COVID-19.

Worth noting for this clone: At the DNA level, this CDR3 is encoded by other sequences in the same sample as well. The chain uses TRBV15 and TRBJ2-7; possible D gene TRBD1, 6 bases. The CDR3 loop spans 14 amino acids. V lost 0 bases to trimming and J lost 4 bases, with 10 bases between them. The germline gives CDR1 LNHNV, CDR2 YYDKDF (reference sequence). The CDR3 loop is CATSREGQGYEQYF. CDR3 DNA: TGTGCCACCAGCAGAGAGGGACAAGGATACGAGCAGTACTTC. The full variable domain, its missing parts supplied by reference TRBV15 and TRBJ2-7, is DAMVIQNPRYQVTQFGKPVTLSCSQTLNHNVMYWYQQKSSQAPKLLFHYYDKDFNNEADTPDNFQSRRPNTSFCFLDIRSPGLGDTAMYLCATSREGQGYEQYFGPGTRLTVT.

The V and J genes are TRBV7-9 and TRBJ2-3; D gene ambiguous. Germline V gene lookup returns CDR1 SEHNR and CDR2 FQNEAQ (reference sequence). The CDR3 sequence is 18 residues long. Trimming removed 1 base from V and 0 bases from J, with 17 bases in between. CDR3 nucleotides: TGTGCCAGCAGCTTAGGGCTAGTCAGAGACTCTAGCACAGATACGCAGTATTTT. It is translated as CASSLGLVRDSSTDTQYF.

The rearrangement uses TRBV19 and TRBJ1-5, with TRBD1 as a possible D gene (6 bases). CDR1 LNHDA and CDR2 SQIVND come from the germline V gene (reference sequence). The CDR3 sequence is 18 residues long. The V end lost 0 bases, the J end lost 3 bases, and 18 bases lay between the germline ends. The CDR3 DNA is TGTGCCAGTAGTATAGAACCTTCAGGGGCGCGAAACAATCAGCCCCAGCATTTT. Amino acids: CASSIEPSGARNNQPQHF.

The chain joins TRBV4-1 to TRBJ2-7; 7 bases are shared with TRBD1. CDR1 is MGHRA, CDR2 YSYEKL, per germline. Losses at the gene ends were 4 bases for V and 5 bases for J; bases not matched to a gene: 11. This CDR3 is built from 15 residues. CDR3 sequence (DNA): TGCGCCAGCAGCCGCCTAGAAACAGGGGACGACGAGCAGTACTTC. It codes for CASSRLETGDDEQYF.

V is TRBV5-4 and J is TRBJ1-1; D remains ambiguous. Trimming pared 3 bases from V and 6 bases from J, leaving 30 bases between. The V gene's germline CDR1 is SGHNT and CDR2 YYREEE (reference sequence). The CDR3 consists of 19 residues. CDR3 region: CASSSPEERSIKGASEAFF. The DNA of the CDR3 is TGTGCCAGCAGCTCCCCGGAGGAAAGATCGATAAAGGGAGCGTCTGAAGCTTTCTTT.

The rearrangement joins TRBV5-1 to TRBJ2-7; D possibly corresponds to TRBD2 (6 bases). V was shortened by 5 bases and J by 3 bases, with 12 bases between the two germline ends. The CDR3 length is 13 residues. CDR1 and CDR2 from the germline V gene are SGHRS and YFSETQ. The CDR3 DNA follows: TGCGCCAGCAGGGGGAGTAGCGGCTACGAGCAGTACTTC. Its protein is CASRGSSGYEQYF.

The rearrangement uses TRBV12-3 or TRBV12-4 and TRBJ2-1, with TRBD2 as a possible D gene (6 bases). This CDR3 spans 13 amino acids. Trimming took off 8 bases at V and 8 bases at J, with 16 bases between the two ends. The CDR3 DNA sequence: TGTGCCAGCGGTCGGGGACTCAGGGATGAGCAGTTCTTC. It codes for CASGRGLRDEQFF.

This chain joins TRBV30 and TRBJ2-7; 9 bases map to TRBD1. V was clipped by 1 base and J by 4 bases; unmatched bases: 5. The CDR3 length is 14 residues. Germline V gene data show CDR1 as GTSNPN and CDR2 as SVGIG (reference sequence). CDR3 in DNA: TGTGCCTGGAGTGCGGACAGGGGTAGGTACGAGCAGTACTTC. It translates to CAWSADRGRYEQYF.

The V gene is TRBV3-1 (or the pseudogene TRBV3-2), the J gene TRBJ1-6; possible D gene TRBD1, 5 bases. V lost 8 bases and J 6 bases, leaving 14 bases between the germline ends. The CDR3 has 14 residues. Germline lookup yields CDR1 LGHDT and CDR2 YNNKEL (reference sequence). The CDR3 region is CASARGTGNSPLHF. Written as DNA, the CDR3 is TGTGCCAGCGCCCGGGGGACGGGTAATTCACCCCTCCACTTT.

This clone was detected only a few times. The chain recombines TRBV9 with TRBJ2-7; weak D call: TRBD1 (5 bases). Germline V gene sequence: CDR1 SGDLS, CDR2 YYNGEE. The CDR3 is 12 amino acids. V was pared by 3 bases and J by 7 bases, with 11 bases between. The CDR3 spells CASSGSTVEQYF. CDR3 bases: TGTGCCAGCAGCGGCTCGACAGTTGAGCAGTACTTC.

This clone has only one observation. The V and J genes are TRBV11-2 and TRBJ2-7; 10 nucleotides align to TRBD1. The V segment lost 5 bases and the J segment 5 bases; nucleotides outside the gene matches: 3. CDR3 size: 13 residues. Germline V gives CDR1 SGHAT, CDR2 FQNNGV. The CDR3 loop reads CASSGQGVDEQYF. CDR3 DNA: TGTGCCAGCAGCGGACAGGGGGTCGACGAGCAGTACTTC.

The genes are TRBV12-5 and TRBJ1-5, with a tentative D call TRBD1 (6 bases). This CDR3 has 15 amino acids. Trimming took 1 base from V and 3 from J, leaving 10 bases between them. Germline CDR1 is LGHNT and CDR2 is FRNRAP. In DNA, the CDR3 is TGTGCTAGTGGTTTGGCCGGACAGACCAATCAGCCCCAGCATTTT. Protein sequence: CASGLAGQTNQPQHF.

This chain joins TRBV4-3 and TRBJ2-1, with 7 bases identical to TRBD1. J lost 4 bases, V lost 8 bases, and 11 bases had no gene match. This CDR3 is built from 15 residues. Germline lookup yields CDR1 LGHNA and CDR2 YSLEER. The CDR3 reads CASQKATGQYNEQFF. The CDR3 coding sequence is TGCGCCAGCCAAAAAGCGACAGGGCAATACAATGAGCAGTTCTTC.